Given below is one TCR beta chain in context. The CDR3 totals 15 residues. The germline V gene encodes CDR1 SGHTA and CDR2 FQGTGA. The ends were cut back, 5 bases at V and 9 bases at J, with 20 bases in the middle. The method was immunoSEQ multiplex PCR; TCRdb's version includes in-frame clones alone and lacks a portion of them. The sample has under 300,000 clones; more than 65% are singletons. The sample is drawn from a study of control samples from healthy donors and cancer patients. This TCR was sampled from a woman aged 60 to 75 with lung cancer. Sequenced: PBMCs. This chain uses TRBV7-3 with TRBJ2-1; D is perhaps TRBD2 (5 bases). CDR3 in DNA: TGTGCCAGCAGCCTAGGGTCCAGGAAAGGGAGTGAGCAGTTCTTC. Its translation is CASSLGSRKGSEQFF.